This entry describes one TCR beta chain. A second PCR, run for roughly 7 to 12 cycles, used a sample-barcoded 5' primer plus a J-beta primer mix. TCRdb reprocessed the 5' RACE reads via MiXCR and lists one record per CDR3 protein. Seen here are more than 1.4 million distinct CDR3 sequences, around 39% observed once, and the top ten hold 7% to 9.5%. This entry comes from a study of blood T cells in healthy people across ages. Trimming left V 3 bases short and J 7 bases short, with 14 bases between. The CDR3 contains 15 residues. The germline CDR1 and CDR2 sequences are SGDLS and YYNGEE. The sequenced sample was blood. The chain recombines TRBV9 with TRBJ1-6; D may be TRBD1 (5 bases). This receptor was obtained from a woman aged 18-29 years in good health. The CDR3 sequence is CASSEGTATNSPLHF. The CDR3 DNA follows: TGTGCCAGCAGCGAGGGGACGGCTACAAATTCACCCCTCCACTTT.